The 31 T cell receptor beta chains in this list originate from one sample, sequenced in a study of neurological immune-mediated disorders. TCRdb re-called the 5' RACE reads with MiXCR, one entry per CDR3 protein. The sample lists fewer than 110,000 distinct CDR3 sequences, approximately 11% occurring once. Noted time point: longitudinal time-point 3. The sample was PBMCs. All receptors come from a female donor with HTLV-1-associated myelopathy (HAM/TSP).

This clonotype was observed at least ten times. The chain uses TRBV5-1 and TRBJ2-7; 10 bases are shared with TRBD2. The CDR3 has 15 residues. With V trimmed by 0 bases and J by 5 bases, 5 bases remained unmatched. In germline, CDR1 is SGHRS, CDR2 YFSETQ. The CDR3 spells CASSLEAGGPHEQYF. For the CDR3, the DNA is TGCGCCAGCAGCTTGGAAGCGGGGGGGCCCCACGAGCAGTACTTC.

Concerning this clonotype itself: A much larger clone differs from this one at a single base, so this may be a read error. The CDR3: CASSPGRLAGVYNEQFF. DNA of the CDR3: TGCGCCAGCAGCCCCGGGAGACTAGCGGGGGTGTACAATGAGCAGTTCTTC. The genes are TRBV5-1 and TRBJ2-1, with 12 bases lining up with TRBD2. Germline loops: CDR1 SGHRS, CDR2 YFSETQ. Losses at the gene ends were 4 bases for V and 4 bases for J; bases not matched to a gene: 9. This CDR3 spans 17 amino acids.

The V and J genes are TRBV25-1 and TRBJ2-3; tentatively, D is TRBD2 (6 bases). In germline, CDR1 is MGHDK, CDR2 SYGVNS. Trimming shortened V by 6 bases and J by 1 base, and 14 bases separated the two germline ends. There are 15 residues in the CDR3. This chain's CDR3 is CASSEASDRTDTQYF. In DNA form, the CDR3 reads TGTGCCAGCAGCGAAGCTAGCGACCGCACAGATACGCAGTATTTT. The full variable domain, with the rest looked up from reference TRBV25-1 and TRBJ2-3, is EADIYQTPRYLVIGTGKKITLECSQTMGHDKMYWYQQDPGMELHLIHYSYGVNSTEKGDLSSESTVSRIRTEHFPLTLESARPSHTSQYLCASSEASDRTDTQYFGPGTRLTVL.

This clonotype has a count of ten or more. The rearrangement uses TRBV4-1 and TRBJ2-1, with TRBD2 identical over 7 bases. This CDR3 is 17 amino acids long. V shed 0 bases and J 1 base; nucleotides not matched to a gene: 6. Germline loops: CDR1 MGHRA, CDR2 YSYEKL. The CDR3 nucleotides read TGCGCCAGCAGCCAAGATGGGGGGGTCGGTTCCTACAATGAGCAGTTCTTC. Its protein product is CASSQDGGVGSYNEQFF.

This clonotype has at least ten counts. V and J are TRBV5-1 and TRBJ1-3; 8 bases line up with TRBD1. CDR1 and CDR2 from the germline V gene are SGHRS and YFSETQ. This CDR3 has 15 residues. V was pared by 3 bases and J by 0 bases, with 2 bases of the junction left unmatched. Written as DNA, the CDR3 is TGCGCCAGCAGCTCGACAGGGGTCTCTGGAAACACCATATATTTT. Protein sequence: CASSSTGVSGNTIYF.

The table lists this clonotype with many counts. The chain has TRBV15 and TRBJ2-1; TRBD1 aligns across 11 bases. Germline V CDR1 and CDR2: LNHNV, YYDKDF (reference sequence). This CDR3 contains 14 residues. After removal of 3 bases from V and 6 bases from J, the junction contained 1 base not matched to a gene. The CDR3 protein is CATSRGQGGNEQFF. In nucleotides, the CDR3 is TGTGCCACCAGCAGGGGACAGGGGGGCAATGAGCAGTTCTTC. The whole variable domain, remainder taken from reference TRBV15 and TRBJ2-1, is DAMVIQNPRYQVTQFGKPVTLSCSQTLNHNVMYWYQQKSSQAPKLLFHYYDKDFNNEADTPDNFQSRRPNTSFCFLDIRSPGLGDTAMYLCATSRGQGGNEQFFGPGTRLTVL.

This chain connects TRBV5-1 to TRBJ2-7; 7 bases are a match to TRBD2. The CDR3 sequence is 17 residues long. The V and J ends lost 4 bases and 5 bases, in that order; junction bases with no gene match: 18. Germline assignment: CDR1 SGHRS and CDR2 YFSETQ. DNA of the CDR3: TGCGCCAGCAGCCGCACCGCAGCCGGGACTAACCCCGACGAGCAGTACTTC. Residues: CASSRTAAGTNPDEQYF.

In its sample, this clonotype was seen many times. The chain carries TRBV5-1 and TRBJ2-3, with D possibly TRBD1 on 6 matching bases. The germline gives CDR1 SGHRS, CDR2 YFSETQ. This CDR3 spans 18 amino acids. V gave up 0 bases and J gave up 2 bases, with 19 bases separating them. CDR3 residues: CASSLGYRDTYITDTQYF. CDR3 coding DNA: TGCGCCAGCAGCTTGGGGTACCGGGACACTTATATCACAGATACGCAGTATTTT.

This chain uses TRBV20-1 with TRBJ2-3; 14 bases are a match to TRBD2. The J segment lost 5 bases and the V segment lost 3 bases, leaving 7 bases of the junction unmatched. This CDR3 spans 16 amino acids. Germline loops: CDR1 DFQATT, CDR2 SNEGSKA (reference sequence). The CDR3 DNA sequence: TGCAGTGCTAGCGGACTAGCGGGAGGAGGTGGAGATACGCAGTATTTT. Translated: CSASGLAGGGGDTQYF.

This clonotype was seen repeatedly, ten times or more. The chain joins TRBV11-2 to TRBJ2-3; D gene uncertain. The V end was cut by 0 bases, the J end by 7 bases, with 14 bases between. The germline V gene has CDR1 SGHAT and CDR2 FQNNGV. The CDR3 is 15 amino acids. The CDR3: CASSLDPEARNTQYF. DNA of the CDR3: TGTGCCAGCAGCTTAGACCCAGAAGCCAGAAATACGCAGTATTTT.

For this clonotype: A single base separates this from a much larger clone, so it may be a read error. V usage is TRBV5-1 and J usage is TRBJ1-1; unclear D gene. This CDR3 has 13 residues. Trimming stripped 9 bases from V and 4 bases from J, with 16 bases between. In germline, CDR1 is SGHRS, CDR2 YFSETQ. CDR3 coding DNA: TGCGCCACCTCGCGTGATCCGGTCACTGAAGCTTTCTTT. It specifies CATSRDPVTEAFF.

This clonotype was found many times. In DNA, the CDR3 is TGCGCCAGCAGCGCGAGTCAAACAGGGGGCACTGAAGCTTTCTTT. This sequence encodes CASSASQTGGTEAFF. This chain uses TRBV5-1 with TRBJ1-1; 8 bases line up with TRBD1. Trimming took 4 bases from V and 4 from J; bases not matched to a gene: 9. In germline, CDR1 is SGHRS, CDR2 YFSETQ. The CDR3 consists of 15 residues.

This clonotype was recorded many times. The chain employs TRBV29-1 and TRBJ2-2; D unclear. V lost 4 bases and J 1 base, leaving 7 bases between the germline ends. The CDR3 consists of 13 residues. Germline V gene sequence: CDR1 SQVTM, CDR2 ANQGSEA. The CDR3 loop is CSVARRNTGELFF. Written as DNA, the CDR3 is TGCAGCGTTGCCAGGAGGAACACCGGGGAGCTGTTTTTT.

The chain is built from TRBV5-1 and TRBJ2-7; 7 bases map to TRBD1. The V and J ends lost 4 bases and 4 bases, in that order; junction bases with no gene match: 14. The germline V gene has CDR1 SGHRS and CDR2 YFSETQ. This CDR3 has 16 amino acids. Written as DNA, the CDR3 is TGCGCCAGCAGCGAACCCGGACAGGTCAACAATTACGAGCAGTACTTC. This codes for CASSEPGQVNNYEQYF.

This clonotype was observed a few times. The gene calls are TRBV20-1 and TRBJ1-2; no clear D. V was trimmed by 6 bases and J by 2 bases, leaving 19 bases between them. CDR3 length equals 15 residues. Germline CDR1 is DFQATT and CDR2 is SNEGSKA (reference sequence). The CDR3: CSAHSTEALNYGYTF. The CDR3 DNA sequence: TGCAGTGCCCATTCCACCGAAGCCCTAAACTATGGCTACACCTTC.

In this sample, this clonotype turned up many times. The CDR3 nucleotides read TGCGCCAGCAGCTTGGTAGGGAACACCGGGGAGCTGTTTTTT. Protein product: CASSLVGNTGELFF. V gene TRBV5-1 combines with J gene TRBJ2-2; the D is unclear. V was clipped by 0 bases and J by 1 base, with 4 bases between them. CDR1 and CDR2 from the germline V gene are SGHRS and YFSETQ. The CDR3 has 14 amino acids.

This clonotype appeared many times. This chain uses TRBV5-1 with TRBJ2-1; maybe TRBD2 (5 bases). CDR1 and CDR2 from the germline V gene are SGHRS and YFSETQ. This CDR3 region has 15 residues. The V end lost 3 bases, the J end lost 6 bases, and 16 bases lay between the germline ends. CDR3 sequence reads: CASSSGLGVGNEQFF. The CDR3, as DNA: TGCGCCAGCAGCTCAGGACTGGGAGTCGGCAATGAGCAGTTCTTC.

This clonotype has ten or more counts. The genes are TRBV5-1 and TRBJ2-2; a possible D gene is TRBD1 (5 bases). V lost 3 bases and J 6 bases, leaving 12 bases between the germline ends. This CDR3 is built from 14 residues. Per germline, CDR1 SGHRS and CDR2 YFSETQ. The CDR3 DNA sequence: TGCGCCAGCAGCTACAGCGTAGGGGCCGGGGAGCTGTTTTTT. Its translation is CASSYSVGAGELFF.

A single count supports this clonotype. The chain recombines TRBV4-2 with TRBJ2-7, with 10 nucleotides matching TRBD1. The CDR3 totals 16 residues. The germline CDR1 and CDR2 sequences are LGHNA and YNFKEQ. With V trimmed by 1 base and J by 7 bases, 10 bases remained unmatched. The CDR3 bases are TGTGCCAGCAGCCAAGGCCCGGGACAGGGGCCCAAAGAGCAGTACTTC. It translates to CASSQGPGQGPKEQYF.

This clonotype appeared many times. The chain uses TRBV7-9 and TRBJ2-1; 11 nucleotides align to TRBD2. Looked up from germline, CDR1 is SEHNR and CDR2 is FQNEAQ (reference sequence). This CDR3 has 16 amino acids. V lost 4 bases to trimming and J lost 8 bases; unmatched junction nucleotides: 10. This CDR3 reads CASSYSTSGVRDEQFF. The CDR3 DNA sequence: TGTGCCAGCAGCTACTCGACTAGCGGGGTTAGGGATGAGCAGTTCTTC.

The V call is TRBV5-1, the J call TRBJ2-2, with D possibly called TRBD1 or TRBD2 (5 bases each). The CDR3 has 18 amino acids. V lost 4 bases, J lost 2 bases, and 21 bases lay in between. Germline CDR1 SGHRS, CDR2 YFSETQ. CDR3 DNA: TGCGCCAGCAGCGCCCCCCCCCAAGGGGCGGGTAACACCGGGGAGCTGTTTTTT. It is translated as CASSAPPQGAGNTGELFF.

This clonotype was counted ten times or more. V is TRBV7-2 and J is TRBJ2-1; TRBD2 aligns across 9 bases. Trimming took 3 bases from V and 5 from J; bases not matched to a gene: 11. The CDR3 consists of 17 residues. CDR1 is SGHTA and CDR2 is FQGNSA in the germline V gene. The CDR3 spells CASSFLWLAGKHNEQFF. Here the CDR3 DNA reads TGTGCCAGCAGCTTTCTCTGGCTAGCGGGGAAACACAATGAGCAGTTCTTC.

The chain combines TRBV30 with TRBJ2-5; 7 nucleotides match TRBD1. V lost 7 bases to trimming and J lost 0 bases; unmatched junction nucleotides: 11. Germline CDR1 and CDR2: GTSNPN and SVGIG (reference sequence). The CDR3 extends over 15 amino acids. The chain's CDR3 is CALGTKQGYQETQYF. DNA of the CDR3: TGTGCCTTGGGAACAAAACAGGGGTACCAAGAGACCCAGTACTTC.

This clonotype was seen repeatedly, ten times or more. CDR3 nucleotides: TGTGCCAGCAGCCCCCCGGGCAGGACGGCCTACGAGCAGTACTTC. Translation: CASSPPGRTAYEQYF. The J gene is TRBJ2-7, the V gene TRBV7-9; D unclear. Germline V gene sequence: CDR1 SEHNR, CDR2 FQNEAQ (reference sequence). V lost 5 bases and J lost 2, with 16 bases in between. CDR3 length: 15 residues.

This clonotype appeared a few times. The chain carries TRBV5-1 and TRBJ1-1; D perhaps matches TRBD1 (6 bases). The germline V gene has CDR1 SGHRS and CDR2 YFSETQ. This CDR3 contains 15 residues. The V end lost 0 bases, the J end lost 0 bases, and 9 bases lay between the germline ends. For the CDR3, the DNA is TGCGCCAGCAGCTTGGTAGGACAGATGAACACTGAAGCTTTCTTT. Translation gives CASSLVGQMNTEAFF.

This clonotype was picked up many times. The V gene is TRBV20-1, the J gene TRBJ1-6, with TRBD1 matching over 7 bases. This CDR3 contains 17 residues. Germline CDR1 DFQATT, CDR2 SNEGSKA (reference sequence). The V segment lost 5 bases and the J segment 6 bases; nucleotides outside the gene matches: 16. This CDR3 reads CSAPNINLRDSNSPLHF. The CDR3 nucleotides read TGCAGTGCTCCAAACATCAATCTCCGGGACAGTAATTCACCCCTCCACTTT.

This clonotype was counted ten times or more. The rearrangement uses TRBV9 and TRBJ2-7; TRBD1 agrees at 7 bases. This CDR3 has 14 residues. Trimming at V came to 3 bases and at J to 3 bases, leaving 6 bases not matched to a gene. Per germline, CDR1 SGDLS and CDR2 YYNGEE. Here the CDR3 DNA reads TGTGCCAGCAGCGACTCCGACAGGGACTACGAGCAGTACTTC. Protein product: CASSDSDRDYEQYF. Full variable domain (remainder filled in from reference TRBV9 and TRBJ2-7): DSGVTQTPKHLITATGQRVTLRCSPRSGDLSVYWYQQSLDQGLQFLIQYYNGEERAKGNILERFSAQQFPDLHSELNLSSLELGDSALYFCASSDSDRDYEQYFGPGTRLTVT.

V is TRBV2 and J is TRBJ2-5; no firm D call. V lost 11 bases and J lost 1, with 8 bases in between. The CDR3 is made up of 11 amino acids. Germline CDR1 SNHLY, CDR2 FYNNEI. The CDR3 region has the DNA TGTGCCCAGGACCTCCAAGAGACCCAGTACTTC. Residues: CAQDLQETQYF.

Ten or more counts support this clonotype. This rearrangement joins TRBV4-1 to TRBJ2-1, with TRBD2 matching over 7 bases. CDR1 MGHRA and CDR2 YSYEKL come from the germline V gene. The CDR3 runs 16 residues. V dropped 3 bases and J dropped 0; count of bases not matched to a gene: 5. The CDR3: CASSHIGLDSYNEQFF. The CDR3 DNA reads as TGCGCCAGCAGCCATATCGGACTAGACTCCTACAATGAGCAGTTCTTC.

The table lists this clonotype with many counts. The chain carries TRBV24-1 and TRBJ2-2, with D perhaps TRBD1 (6 bases). V lost 7 bases and J lost 7, with 21 bases in between. The CDR3 length is 16 residues. Germline CDR1 is KGHDR and CDR2 is SFDVKD. The CDR3 DNA is TGTGCCACCAGCGACCCCGCCAGGGGTGGTGGCGGGGAGCTGTTTTTT. As protein: CATSDPARGGGGELFF.

Details on this clonotype: A much larger clone differs from this one at a single base, so this may be a read error. The CDR3 region is CASSLGARAYPETQYF. The CDR3 nucleotides read TGCGCCAGCAGCTTGGGAGCGCGGGCCTACCCAGAGACCCAGTACTTC. J is TRBJ2-5 and V is TRBV5-1; possibly TRBD2 for D (5 bases). CDR1 and CDR2 (germline): SGHRS, YFSETQ. This CDR3 region has 16 residues. The ends were cut back, 0 bases at V and 4 bases at J, with 16 bases in the middle.